These 15 T cell receptor beta chains share one sample of origin, sequenced in a study of PD-L1 blockade in urothelial cancer. Sequencing was performed with immunoSEQ multiplex PCR; in TCRdb, only in-frame clones are kept and a portion is missing. Of some 49,000 clones in the sample, roughly 87% are singletons; the top ten hold 6.5% to 8%. Sequenced material: PBMCs, taken around atezolizumab (anti-PD-L1) treatment. These receptors came from a man between 60 and 75 years old with urothelial cancer.

V usage is TRBV10-1 and J usage is TRBJ2-1, with TRBD2 matching over 10 bases. This CDR3 has 13 amino acids. Trimming took 8 bases from V and 4 from J; bases not matched to a gene: 2. Germline CDR1 is WNHNN and CDR2 is SYGVQD (reference sequence). The DNA for the CDR3 is TGCGCCAGCCAACTAGCGGGGTACAATGAGCAGTTCTTC. This gives the protein CASQLAGYNEQFF.

J is TRBJ2-7 and V is TRBV11-3, with a tentative D call TRBD1 (6 bases). The CDR3 contains 14 residues. With 3 bases removed from V and 5 bases from J, the gap between germline ends came to 14 bases. Germline loops: CDR1 SGHNT, CDR2 YENEEA. Here the CDR3 DNA reads TGTGCCAGCAGCTTGTACGGACAGAGGGACGAGCAGTACTTC. Translation: CASSLYGQRDEQYF.

The rearrangement uses TRBV7-3 and TRBJ2-1; TRBD1 is a possible D gene (6 bases). V dropped 4 bases and J dropped 9 bases, with 13 bases sitting between them. Germline V gene sequence: CDR1 SGHTA, CDR2 FQGTGA. The CDR3 totals 13 residues. CDR3 coding DNA: TGTGCCAGCAGCTCACAACAGGGTCGTGAGCAGTTCTTC. As protein: CASSSQQGREQFF.

The chain has TRBV19 and TRBJ2-1, with 9 bases fitting TRBD1. Germline CDR1 and CDR2: LNHDA and SQIVND (reference sequence). CDR3 length: 15 amino acids. The ends lost 4 bases at V and 3 bases at J; junction bases unmatched: 4. This chain's CDR3 is CASSRQGGVYNEQFF. CDR3 nucleotide sequence: TGTGCCAGTAGTAGACAGGGGGGAGTCTACAATGAGCAGTTCTTC.

The chain combines TRBV6-1 with TRBJ2-5, with D possibly matching TRBD1 (6 bases). Per germline, CDR1 MNHNS and CDR2 SASEGT. The CDR3 extends over 13 amino acids. Between the trimmed V and J ends, which lost 4 bases and 5 bases, there was a span of 11 bases. The CDR3 sequence: CASSAGTSETQYF. The DNA for the CDR3 is TGTGCCAGCAGTGCCGGGACATCTGAGACCCAGTACTTC.

The chain is built from TRBV11-1 and TRBJ2-3; 9 bases are a match to TRBD1. Germline V gene sequence: CDR1 SGHAT, CDR2 FQDESV (reference sequence). The CDR3 spans 16 residues. After removal of 5 bases from V and 4 bases from J, the junction contained 10 bases not matched to a gene. The CDR3 nucleotides are TGTGCCAGCAGCGCTCGGACAGGGGATGGTGCAGATACGCAGTATTTT. This gives the protein CASSARTGDGADTQYF.

This clone came up once. The chain combines TRBV5-1 with TRBJ1-1; no clear D. CDR1 is SGHRS, CDR2 YFSETQ, per germline. The CDR3 has 13 amino acids. Trimming left V 5 bases short and J 1 base short, with 9 bases between. CDR3 nucleotide sequence: TGCGCCAGCAGGCGTGAGGCGAACACTGAAGCTTTCTTT. Translation gives CASRREANTEAFF.

DNA for the CDR3: TGCAGCGTTTGGGCAGGGGCGATTCCCTACAATGAGCAGTTCTTC. Translating it yields CSVWAGAIPYNEQFF. V gene TRBV29-1 combines with J gene TRBJ2-1; D is possibly TRBD1 (6 bases). Trimming pared 5 bases from V and 2 bases from J, leaving 16 bases between. The CDR3 covers 15 residues. Germline CDR1 is SQVTM and CDR2 is ANQGSEA.

The V call is TRBV5-5, the J call TRBJ2-7, with no clear D. CDR1 is SGHKS, CDR2 YYEKEE, per germline (reference sequence). The V end lost 0 bases, the J end lost 7 bases, and 14 bases lay between the germline ends. The CDR3 loop spans 14 amino acids. DNA of the CDR3: TGTGCCAGCAGCTTGGGGTCAGGAATACGGGAGCAGTACTTC. This gives the protein CASSLGSGIREQYF.

The chain employs TRBV11-3 and TRBJ2-1, with TRBD1 matching 8 bases. This CDR3 spans 15 amino acids. Trimming removed 2 bases from V and 6 bases from J; junction bases left unmatched: 6. CDR1 and CDR2 from the germline V gene are SGHNT and YENEEA. The DNA for the CDR3 is TGTGCCAGCAGCTTACCGGGACAGGTCCCCAATGAGCAGTTCTTC. It yields the protein CASSLPGQVPNEQFF.

The CDR3 DNA reads as TGCGCCAGCAGCCAAGGACTAGCGGGGAGGTACCAAGAGACCCAGTACTTC. Its protein product is CASSQGLAGRYQETQYF. The V call is TRBV5-1, the J call TRBJ2-5; TRBD2 agrees at 12 bases. The CDR3 extends over 17 amino acids. The ends lost 4 bases at V and 0 bases at J; junction bases unmatched: 7. Germline CDR1 SGHRS, CDR2 YFSETQ.

This chain joins TRBV12-5 and TRBJ2-7; TRBD2 might be the D (5 bases). The CDR3 contains 14 residues. Germline CDR1 is LGHNT and CDR2 is FRNRAP. V was shortened by 7 bases and J by 0 bases, with 13 bases between the two germline ends. In nucleotides, the CDR3 is TGTGCTAGTGCCCCAAGGGAGAGCTCCTACGAGCAGTACTTC. Its protein product is CASAPRESSYEQYF.

V gene TRBV19 combines with J gene TRBJ1-5, with 9 bases matching TRBD1. This CDR3 region has 16 residues. Germline V gives CDR1 LNHDA, CDR2 SQIVND (reference sequence). V shed 9 bases and J 6 bases; nucleotides not matched to a gene: 15. The CDR3 DNA sequence: TGTGCCAGCAGTGGGCTGCCGGGACAGGGAGGTCAGCCCCAGCATTTT. Protein: CASSGLPGQGGQPQHF.

V and J are TRBV7-9 and TRBJ2-3, with D maybe TRBD1 (5 bases). V lost 2 bases and J 7 bases, leaving 7 bases between the germline ends. CDR1 and CDR2 from the germline V gene are SEHNR and FQNEAQ (reference sequence). The CDR3 length is 12 residues. The CDR3 bases are TGTGCCAGCAGCTTATCAGGGCATACGCAGTATTTT. Protein sequence: CASSLSGHTQYF. Supplemented by reference TRBV7-9 and TRBJ2-3, the full variable domain reads DTGVSQNPRHKITKRGQNVTFRCDPISEHNRLYWYRQTLGQGPEFLTYFQNEAQLEKSRLLSDRFSAERPKGSFSTLEIQRTEQGDSAMYLCASSLSGHTQYFGPGTRLTVL.

This chain links TRBV15 with TRBJ2-1; weak D call: TRBD2 (5 bases). The ends were cut back, 2 bases at V and 6 bases at J, with 11 bases in the middle. The CDR3 covers 14 residues. CDR1 is LNHNV and CDR2 is YYDKDF in the germline V gene (reference sequence). In nucleotides, the CDR3 is TGTGCCACCAGCAGATTACTAGTTACCAATGAGCAGTTCTTC. Its protein is CATSRLLVTNEQFF.